These 6 T cell receptor beta chains came from one sample sequenced in a study of cytomegalovirus exposure and HLA in healthy donors. Amplification used 60 Vbeta primers and 13 Jbeta primers. Repertoires were generated with immunoSEQ multiplex PCR, while TCRdb's copy carries only in-frame clones and drops some. The table shows tens of thousands of clones, with 75% occurring only once. Sequencing was carried out using PBMCs. These TCRs come from a man aged 35-49 years in good health and CMV-seronegative.

V and J are TRBV4-1 and TRBJ1-1; TRBD1 is a possible D gene (5 bases). Germline CDR1 reads MGHRA; CDR2 reads YSYEKL. V gave up 0 bases and J gave up 5 bases, with 13 bases separating them. This CDR3 comprises 15 residues. The CDR3 nucleotides are TGCGCCAGCAGCCAAGAATCAAGGGGAGGAACTGAAGCTTTCTTT. Amino acid sequence: CASSQESRGGTEAFF.

The chain combines TRBV7-2 with TRBJ2-7, with a possible D match to TRBD2 (6 bases). V was clipped by 5 bases and J by 0 bases, with 14 bases between them. Germline V CDR1 and CDR2: SGHTA, FQGNSA. This CDR3 region has 15 residues. CDR3 DNA: TGTGCCAGCAGCCCCCGGCGGCGGGGCTCCTACGAGCAGTACTTC. Translated, it gives CASSPRRRGSYEQYF.

The chain couples TRBV5-1 to TRBJ1-1; D not resolved. The CDR3 has 15 residues. Trimming stripped 0 bases from V and 1 base from J, with 10 bases between. The germline V gene encodes CDR1 SGHRS and CDR2 YFSETQ. CDR3 protein: CASSLVEGRNTEAFF. CDR3 in DNA: TGCGCCAGCAGCTTGGTGGAGGGAAGGAACACTGAAGCTTTCTTT.

The DNA of the CDR3 is TGCGCCAGCAGCTTGTTAAAGCGGGGGGGCCTCCAGGAGACCCAGTACTTC. This gives the protein CASSLLKRGGLQETQYF. This chain joins TRBV5-1 and TRBJ2-5; TRBD2 matches 10 bases. CDR3 length equals 17 residues. CDR1 is SGHRS and CDR2 is YFSETQ in the germline V gene. V lost 1 base and J lost 5; bases outside the gene matches: 11.

V usage is TRBV5-8 and J usage is TRBJ1-1; 9 bases agree with TRBD1. J was trimmed by 0 bases and V by 4 bases; bases with no gene match: 7. This CDR3 has 16 amino acids. The germline gives CDR1 SGHTS, CDR2 YDEGEE. The CDR3 is CASSPDRGNLNTEAFF. The CDR3 DNA reads as TGTGCCAGCAGCCCGGACAGGGGAAATTTGAACACTGAAGCTTTCTTT.

The chain links TRBV6-5 to TRBJ1-2; D not certain. The V end was cut by 4 bases, the J end by 8 bases, with 17 bases between. Germline V lookup: CDR1 MNHEY, CDR2 SVGAGI. The CDR3 extends over 14 amino acids. DNA of the CDR3: TGTGCCAGCAGTTCGTCCCCCGTTGGTGGCGGCTACACCTTC. This encodes CASSSSPVGGGYTF.